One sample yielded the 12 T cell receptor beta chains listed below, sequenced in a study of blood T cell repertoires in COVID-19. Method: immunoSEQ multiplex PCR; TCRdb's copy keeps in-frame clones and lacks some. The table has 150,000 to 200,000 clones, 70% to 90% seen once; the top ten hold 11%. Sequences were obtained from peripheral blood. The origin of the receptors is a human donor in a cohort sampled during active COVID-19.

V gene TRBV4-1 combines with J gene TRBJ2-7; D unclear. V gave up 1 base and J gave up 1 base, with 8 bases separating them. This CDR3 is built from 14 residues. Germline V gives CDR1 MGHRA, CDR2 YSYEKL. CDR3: CASSQGPASYEQYF. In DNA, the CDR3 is TGCGCCAGCAGCCAAGGCCCAGCGTCCTACGAGCAGTACTTC.

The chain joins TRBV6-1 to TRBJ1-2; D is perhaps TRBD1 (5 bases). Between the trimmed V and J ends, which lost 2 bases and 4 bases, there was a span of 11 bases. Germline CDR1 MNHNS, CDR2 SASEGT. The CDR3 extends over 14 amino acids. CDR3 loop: CASSEIAGGYGYTF. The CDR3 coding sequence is TGTGCCAGCAGTGAAATTGCGGGGGGCTATGGCTACACCTTC.

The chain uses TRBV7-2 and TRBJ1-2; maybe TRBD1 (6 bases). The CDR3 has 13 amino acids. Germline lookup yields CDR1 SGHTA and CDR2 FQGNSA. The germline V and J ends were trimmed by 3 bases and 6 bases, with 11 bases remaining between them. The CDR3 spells CASSFARDNGYTF. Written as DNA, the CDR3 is TGTGCCAGCAGCTTTGCCCGGGACAATGGCTACACCTTC. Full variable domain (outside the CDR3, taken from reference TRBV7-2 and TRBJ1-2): GAGVSQSPSNKVTEKGKDVELRCDPISGHTALYWYRQSLGQGLEFLIYFQGNSAPDKSGLPSDRFSAERTGGSVSTLTIQRTQQEDSAVYLCASSFARDNGYTFGSGTRLTVV.

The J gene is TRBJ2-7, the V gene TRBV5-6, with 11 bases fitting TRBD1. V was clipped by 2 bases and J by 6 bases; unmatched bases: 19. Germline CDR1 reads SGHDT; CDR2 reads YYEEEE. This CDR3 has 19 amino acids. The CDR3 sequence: CASSFIPPRTGGKAGEQYF. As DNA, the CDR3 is TGTGCCAGCAGCTTCATCCCCCCCCGGACAGGGGGCAAGGCGGGCGAGCAGTACTTC.

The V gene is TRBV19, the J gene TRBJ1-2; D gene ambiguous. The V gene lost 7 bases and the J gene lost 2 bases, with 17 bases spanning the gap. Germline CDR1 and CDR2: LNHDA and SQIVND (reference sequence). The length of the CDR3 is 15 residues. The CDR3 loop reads CASTQFLDSNYGYTF. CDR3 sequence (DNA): TGTGCCAGTACCCAGTTTCTTGACTCGAACTATGGCTACACCTTC.

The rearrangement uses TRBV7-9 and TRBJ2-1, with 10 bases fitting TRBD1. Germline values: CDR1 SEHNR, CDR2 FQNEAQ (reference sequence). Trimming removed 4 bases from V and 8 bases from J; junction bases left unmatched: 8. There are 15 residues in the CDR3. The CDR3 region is CASSYRDRGWDEQFF. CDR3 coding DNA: TGTGCCAGCAGCTACCGGGACAGGGGATGGGATGAGCAGTTCTTC.

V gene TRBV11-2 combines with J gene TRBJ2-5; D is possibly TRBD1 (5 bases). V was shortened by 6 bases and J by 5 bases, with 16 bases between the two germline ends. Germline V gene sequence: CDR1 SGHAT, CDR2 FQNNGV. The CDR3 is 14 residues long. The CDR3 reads CASRALKGMETQYF. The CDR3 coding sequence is TGTGCCAGCAGGGCACTTAAGGGGATGGAGACCCAGTACTTC.

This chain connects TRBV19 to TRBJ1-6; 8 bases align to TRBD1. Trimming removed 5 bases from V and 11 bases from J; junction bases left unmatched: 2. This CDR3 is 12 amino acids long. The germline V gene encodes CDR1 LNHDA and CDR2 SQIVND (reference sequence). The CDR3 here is CASSQGAAPLHF. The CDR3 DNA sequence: TGTGCCAGTAGTCAGGGGGCAGCACCCCTCCACTTT. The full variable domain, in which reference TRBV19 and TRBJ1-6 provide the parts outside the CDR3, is DGGITQSPKYLFRKEGQNVTLSCEQNLNHDAMYWYRQDPGQGLRLIYYSQIVNDFQKGDIAEGYSVSREKKESFPLTVTSAQKNPTAFYLCASSQGAAPLHFGNGTRLTVT.

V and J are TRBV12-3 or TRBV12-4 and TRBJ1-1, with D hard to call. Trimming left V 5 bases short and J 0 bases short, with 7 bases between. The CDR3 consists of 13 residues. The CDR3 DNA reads TGTGCCAGCAGTCCGCAGATGAACACTGAAGCTTTCTTT. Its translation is CASSPQMNTEAFF.

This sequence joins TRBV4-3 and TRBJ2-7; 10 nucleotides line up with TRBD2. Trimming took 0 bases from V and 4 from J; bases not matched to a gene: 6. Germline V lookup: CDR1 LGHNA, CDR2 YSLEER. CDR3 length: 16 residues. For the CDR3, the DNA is TGCGCCAGCAGCCAAGATTTAGCGGGGGGTGCTTACGAGCAGTACTTC. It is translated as CASSQDLAGGAYEQYF.

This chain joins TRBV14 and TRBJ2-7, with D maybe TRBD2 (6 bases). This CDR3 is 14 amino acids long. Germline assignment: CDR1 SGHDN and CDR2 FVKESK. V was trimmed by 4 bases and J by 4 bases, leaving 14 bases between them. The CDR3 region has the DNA TGTGCCAGCAGCCTGGGACTGGAGATTTACGAGCAGTACTTC. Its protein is CASSLGLEIYEQYF.

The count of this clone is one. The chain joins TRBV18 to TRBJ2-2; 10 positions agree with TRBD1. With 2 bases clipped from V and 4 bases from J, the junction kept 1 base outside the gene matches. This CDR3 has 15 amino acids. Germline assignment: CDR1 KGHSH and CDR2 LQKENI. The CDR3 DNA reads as TGTGCCAGCTCACCAAGGACAGGGGGCACCGGGGAGCTGTTTTTT. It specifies CASSPRTGGTGELFF.